This TCR beta chain was captured by sequencing in a study of human T cells and chemical hapten exposure. Study observations and caveats: TCRs at a frequency above 1 in 1000 stayed unchanged with DPC sensitization.

This CDR3 region has 17 residues. V lost 7 bases to trimming and J lost 4 bases; unmatched junction nucleotides: 12. Germline V gene data show CDR1 as SGHRS and CDR2 as YFSETQ. This clonotype came up many times. Its antigen is unknown. What the library attached to individual cDNA molecules were unique molecular identifiers. One entry per CDR3 protein, called by TCRdb with MiXCR from the 5' RACE reads. The data contain about 140,000 distinct CDR3 sequences, 4.1% of them singletons. Someone pulled total RNA out of unfractionated whole blood. The receptor was isolated from a female donor in good health. The chain combines TRBV5-1 with TRBJ2-2; 11 bases are shared with TRBD1. In DNA form, the CDR3 reads TGCGCCAGCGAACGTGGACAGGGGGCGCGCGGCACCGGGGAGCTGTTTTTT. Its protein is CASERGQGARGTGELFF.